This T cell receptor beta chain is drawn from a study of OX40 agonist ivuxolimab in advanced cancers. To note about this clone: A junction boundary mismatches the germline segment, possibly from a read error.

Some clones are missing from TCRdb's copy, which holds only in-frame ones; the method was immunoSEQ multiplex PCR. The data hold 70,000 or so clones, with 80% to 90% observed a single time. The CDR3 is 15 amino acids. Germline CDR1 SSHAT, CDR2 FNYEAQ (reference sequence). The sequences come from CD4+ or CD8+ T cells sorted from blood, collected in a trial of the OX40 agonist ivuxolimab. The clonotype was recovered from an adult with an advanced solid tumor such as melanoma, head and neck, liver or kidney cancer. This rearrangement joins TRBV7-7 to TRBJ2-1; 9 positions agree with TRBD2. In DNA form, the CDR3 reads TGTGCTAGCAGCTTAGGGCTAGCGGGGAACAATGAGCAGTTCTTC. This translates into CASSLGLAGNNEQFF.